Below, 21 T cell receptor beta chains from the same sample are listed, as sequenced in a study of T cell responses to AZD1222 COVID-19 vaccine (dated by TCRdb to the early 2020s). The library was generated by the immunoSEQ multiplex PCR assay. The table was pulled from immuneACCESS by TCRdb, which kept in-frame rearrangements only. Such tables lose some clones; where checked, under half of the loss comes from unresolved V genes, and the rest has no known cause. In all, the sample holds about 120,000 clones, and approximately 89% of those were seen once. 6.5% of the sample lies in the top ten. This sample's time point label indicates: about 28 days (+/-7) after the second vaccine dose. Material: peripheral blood, obtained 28 days after the second AZD1222 dose. The receptors were sampled from an adult who received the AZD1222 COVID-19 vaccine.

The V call is TRBV6-2 or TRBV6-3, the J call TRBJ1-6; D might be TRBD1 (6 bases). Germline lookup yields CDR1 MNHEY and CDR2 SVGEGT. This CDR3 comprises 17 residues. Trimming stripped 6 bases from V and 12 bases from J, with 27 bases between. CDR3 nucleotides: TGTGCCAGCAGCCCAAATCGTGGCGGACAGATTTCGGGACCCCTCCACTTT. Translated, it gives CASSPNRGGQISGPLHF.

A word on this clone: One end of the junction does not line up with germline, which may come from a read error. The CDR3 coding sequence is TGTGCCAGCAGCGCAGCAGGGAACGCTGAAGCTTTCTTT. Protein product: CASSAAGNAEAFF. V is TRBV11-3 and J is TRBJ1-1; a weak D match, TRBD1 (5 bases). Germline V gene sequence: CDR1 SGHNT, CDR2 YENEEA. The CDR3 spans 13 residues.

This clone was found a few times. This rearrangement joins TRBV19 to TRBJ1-2; 8 bases line up with TRBD1. The CDR3 has 14 residues. V lost 6 bases to trimming and J lost 3 bases; unmatched junction nucleotides: 6. Germline assignment: CDR1 LNHDA and CDR2 SQIVND (reference sequence). This CDR3 is CASRPPGQDYGYTF. CDR3 sequence (DNA): TGTGCCAGTAGGCCACCGGGACAGGACTATGGCTACACCTTC.

The chain joins TRBV5-1 to TRBJ2-3, with TRBD2 matching 11 bases. This CDR3 has 16 residues. J gave up 3 bases and V 1 base, and 4 bases lay outside the gene matches. The germline V gene has CDR1 SGHRS and CDR2 YFSETQ. The CDR3 region is CASSLTSGGGTDTQYF. As DNA, the CDR3 is TGCGCCAGCAGCTTGACTAGCGGGGGCGGTACAGATACGCAGTATTTT.

The chain has TRBV7-3 and TRBJ2-1, with unresolved D. The CDR3 loop spans 15 amino acids. The V end was cut by 4 bases, the J end by 2 bases, with 12 bases between. Germline values: CDR1 SGHTA, CDR2 FQGTGA. In DNA form, the CDR3 reads TGTGCCAGCAGCTCACGGCCAGCGCCCTACAATGAGCAGTTCTTC. Protein product: CASSSRPAPYNEQFF.

The V gene is TRBV11-3, the J gene TRBJ2-7; 8 bases match TRBD1. Trimming took 4 bases from V and 2 from J; bases not matched to a gene: 7. Germline CDR1 and CDR2: SGHNT and YENEEA. CDR3 length equals 15 residues. The CDR3: CASSSGGTGAYEQYF. CDR3 nucleotide sequence: TGTGCCAGCAGCTCCGGAGGGACAGGAGCCTACGAGCAGTACTTC.

J is TRBJ2-2 and V is TRBV2, with unresolved D. V was trimmed by 4 bases and J by 7 bases, leaving 7 bases between them. This CDR3 spans 12 amino acids. Germline-derived CDR1 and CDR2 are SNHLY and FYNNEI. In DNA form, the CDR3 reads TGTGCCAGCAGTGTATCTGTCGGGGAGCTGTTTTTT. Amino acid sequence: CASSVSVGELFF.

The rearrangement links TRBV11-2 to TRBJ2-6, with D perhaps assigned TRBD1 or TRBD2 (6 bases each). V lost 0 bases to trimming and J lost 0 bases, with 12 bases between them. CDR1 and CDR2 (germline): SGHAT, FQNNGV. The CDR3 has 18 residues. CDR3 coding DNA: TGTGCCAGCAGCTTAGAGGGGGGCCTAAGCTCTGGGGCCAACGTCCTGACTTTC. This codes for CASSLEGGLSSGANVLTF.

By sample fraction, this clone is medium-sized. The genes are TRBV5-4 and TRBJ1-6; tentative D call: TRBD1 (5 bases). V lost 4 bases and J 6 bases, leaving 14 bases between the germline ends. The CDR3 consists of 15 residues. Germline lookup yields CDR1 SGHNT and CDR2 YYREEE (reference sequence). The CDR3 loop reads CASSGGVGGNSPLHF. The CDR3 nucleotides read TGTGCCAGCAGCGGGGGTGTGGGCGGTAATTCACCCCTCCACTTT.

The J gene is TRBJ1-1, the V gene TRBV25-1; a possible D gene is TRBD1 (6 bases). Germline assignment: CDR1 MGHDK and CDR2 SYGVNS. The V end lost 3 bases, the J end lost 4 bases, and 9 bases lay between the germline ends. CDR3 length: 13 residues. The CDR3, as DNA: TGTGCCAGCAGTGATACAGGGCCCACTGAAGCTTTCTTT. Its protein product is CASSDTGPTEAFF.

The chain combines TRBV7-7 with TRBJ2-2, with 8 bases fitting TRBD1. The CDR3 loop spans 13 amino acids. Per germline, CDR1 SSHAT and CDR2 FNYEAQ (reference sequence). Written as DNA, the CDR3 is TGTGCTAGCTCAGACAGGGGCACCGGGGAGCTGTTTTTT. This codes for CASSDRGTGELFF.

The count of this clone is one. V and J are TRBV5-4 and TRBJ1-2, with D possibly matching TRBD1 (6 bases). The CDR3 is made up of 13 amino acids. CDR1 is SGHNT, CDR2 YYREEE, per germline (reference sequence). Trimming pared 1 base from V and 8 bases from J, leaving 12 bases between. CDR3 nucleotide sequence: TGTGCCAGCAGCTTGCCGTCCGGACAGGGCTACACCTTC. Translated, it gives CASSLPSGQGYTF.

The rearrangement uses TRBV9 and TRBJ2-5; 10 bases are a match to TRBD2. The J segment lost 1 base and the V segment lost 4 bases, leaving 4 bases of the junction unmatched. The CDR3 has 15 residues. Germline V gene sequence: CDR1 SGDLS, CDR2 YYNGEE. CDR3 in amino acids: CASSPRTSGQETQYF. The CDR3 nucleotides read TGTGCCAGCAGCCCCAGGACTAGCGGCCAAGAGACCCAGTACTTC. Filled out from reference TRBV9 and TRBJ2-5, the complete variable domain reads DSGVTQTPKHLITATGQRVTLRCSPRSGDLSVYWYQQSLDQGLQFLIQYYNGEERAKGNILERFSAQQFPDLHSELNLSSLELGDSALYFCASSPRTSGQETQYFGPGTRLLVL.

This chain links TRBV11-2 with TRBJ1-4, with 7 bases identical to TRBD1. The CDR3 length is 14 residues. The trim removed 5 bases at V and 10 bases at J, leaving 10 bases unmatched. Germline-derived CDR1 and CDR2 are SGHAT and FQNNGV. CDR3 bases: TGTGCCAGCAGCCCTAGGACAGGAGAGGCAAAACTGTTTTTT. Protein product: CASSPRTGEAKLFF.

This chain joins TRBV4-1 and TRBJ1-4; 7 nucleotides line up with TRBD1. The V gene end was trimmed by 3 bases and the J gene end by 8 bases; junction bases not matched to a gene: 9. The CDR3 has 15 amino acids. Germline values: CDR1 MGHRA, CDR2 YSYEKL. The CDR3 sequence is CASSHTIDRVEKLFF. DNA for the CDR3: TGCGCCAGCAGCCATACCATAGACAGGGTGGAAAAACTGTTTTTT.

This chain uses TRBV3-1 (or the pseudogene TRBV3-2) with TRBJ2-5; the D gene is possibly TRBD1 (6 bases). Deletions cut 8 bases from V and 0 bases from J, with 10 bases between. Germline V gene sequence: CDR1 LGHDT, CDR2 YNNKEL (reference sequence). The CDR3 is 13 amino acids. The chain's CDR3 is CASLQGDQETQYF. The CDR3 bases are TGTGCCAGCCTACAGGGTGACCAAGAGACCCAGTACTTC.

This chain uses TRBV25-1 with TRBJ1-3, with D maybe TRBD1 (5 bases). The germline V and J ends were trimmed by 6 bases and 4 bases, with 16 bases remaining between them. The CDR3 is made up of 15 amino acids. CDR1 and CDR2 (germline): MGHDK, SYGVNS. The DNA for the CDR3 is TGTGCCAGCAGGCCAGCAGGGAGAGCGGGAAACACCATATATTTT. Protein sequence: CASRPAGRAGNTIYF. Full variable domain (outside the CDR3, taken from reference TRBV25-1 and TRBJ1-3): EADIYQTPRYLVIGTGKKITLECSQTMGHDKMYWYQQDPGMELHLIHYSYGVNSTEKGDLSSESTVSRIRTEHFPLTLESARPSHTSQYLCASRPAGRAGNTIYFGEGSWLTVV.

V is TRBV7-9 and J is TRBJ2-7; a possible D gene is TRBD1 (6 bases). CDR1 is SEHNR, CDR2 FQNEAQ, per germline (reference sequence). The CDR3 covers 15 residues. Trimming pared 0 bases from V and 1 base from J, leaving 10 bases between. CDR3 residues: CASSLAVGGSYEQYF. The CDR3 DNA is TGTGCCAGCAGCTTAGCCGTAGGGGGATCCTACGAGCAGTACTTC.

The rearrangement joins TRBV5-4 to TRBJ2-5; D unclear. Germline values: CDR1 SGHNT, CDR2 YYREEE (reference sequence). There are 13 residues in the CDR3. V lost 1 base to trimming and J lost 1 base, with 5 bases between them. The DNA of the CDR3 is TGTGCCAGCAGCTTGATGGGCCAAGAGACCCAGTACTTC. Protein product: CASSLMGQETQYF.

This clone was observed once. V and J are TRBV7-8 and TRBJ1-2, with 7 bases matching TRBD1. Trimming cost V 5 bases and J 3 bases; bases outside gene matches: 15. The CDR3 extends over 17 amino acids. Germline CDR1 and CDR2: SGHVS and FQNEAQ. The CDR3 DNA sequence: TGTGCCAGCAGCCAACAGGGGATCGGTTCCGGCGACTATGGCTACACCTTC. Its protein product is CASSQQGIGSGDYGYTF.

The V call is TRBV5-1, the J call TRBJ2-2, with D perhaps matching TRBD1 (5 bases). Germline V gene sequence: CDR1 SGHRS, CDR2 YFSETQ. The V and J ends lost 8 bases and 8 bases respectively, with 13 bases between them. The CDR3 spans 12 residues. The CDR3 DNA reads TGCGCCAGTCAACAGGTGACTGGGGAGCTGTTTTTT. This encodes CASQQVTGELFF.